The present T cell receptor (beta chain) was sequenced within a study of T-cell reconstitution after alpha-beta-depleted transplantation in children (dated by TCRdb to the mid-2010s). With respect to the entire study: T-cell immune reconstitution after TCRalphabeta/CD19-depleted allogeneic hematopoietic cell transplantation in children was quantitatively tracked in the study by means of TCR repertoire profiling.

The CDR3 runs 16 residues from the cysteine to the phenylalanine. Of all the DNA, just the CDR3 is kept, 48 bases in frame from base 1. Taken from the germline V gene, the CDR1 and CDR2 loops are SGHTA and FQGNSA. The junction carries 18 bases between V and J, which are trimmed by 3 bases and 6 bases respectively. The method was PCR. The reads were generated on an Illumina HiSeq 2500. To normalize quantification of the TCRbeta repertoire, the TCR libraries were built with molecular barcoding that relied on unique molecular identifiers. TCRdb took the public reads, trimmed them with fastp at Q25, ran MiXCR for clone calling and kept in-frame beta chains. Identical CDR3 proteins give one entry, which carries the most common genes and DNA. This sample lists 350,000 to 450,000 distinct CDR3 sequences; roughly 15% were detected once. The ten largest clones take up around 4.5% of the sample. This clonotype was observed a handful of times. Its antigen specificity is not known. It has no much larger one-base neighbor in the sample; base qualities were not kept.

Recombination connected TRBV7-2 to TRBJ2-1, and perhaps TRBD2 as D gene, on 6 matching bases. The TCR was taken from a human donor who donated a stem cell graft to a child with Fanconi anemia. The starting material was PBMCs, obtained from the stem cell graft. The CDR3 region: CASSLTWGTGVNEQFF. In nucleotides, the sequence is TGTGCCAGCAGCTTGACTTGGGGGACTGGTGTCAATGAGCAGTTCTTC.